This is a list of T cell receptor beta chains from one sample in a study of cytotoxic CD8 clonotypes in ibrutinib-treated CLL. Assay used: immunoSEQ multiplex PCR; TCRdb lists only in-frame clones, some missing. Of approximately 280,000 clones listed, 65% to 85% were seen once; the top ten hold about 5.8%. The sequencing used PBMCs, collected at disease progression, from a patient treated with ibrutinib. Receptor source: a human donor with chronic lymphocytic leukemia. The CDR3 runs from the conserved cysteine through the conserved F or W. Fields, in order: V gene, clone size, J gene, D gene, CDR3 protein, CDR3 DNA. A D gene is named only where the DNA matches it firmly. Rows may omit the clone size; those that give it use once, few, many or a size class.

>TRBV9|.|TRBJ2-7|TRBD1
CASSPGGALTEQYF
TGTGCCAGCAGCCCAGGGGGCGCGTTGACCGAGCAGTACTTC
>TRBV5-1|few|TRBJ2-5|.
CASSLEALETQYF
TGCGCCAGCAGCTTGGAAGCTTTGGAGACCCAGTACTTC
>TRBV18|.|TRBJ1-5|.
CASSPAQYQPQHF
TGTGCCAGCTCACCGGCTCAATACCAGCCCCAGCATTTT
>TRBV29-1|.|TRBJ2-5|TRBD2
CSIEWGAPSSGRGETQYF
TGCAGCATTGAATGGGGGGCGCCTTCTAGCGGGAGGGGTGAGACCCAGTACTTC
>TRBV7-7|.|TRBJ2-5|TRBD2
CASSRLAGGQETQYF
TGTGCCAGCAGTCGACTAGCGGGAGGGCAAGAGACCCAGTACTTC
>TRBV30|.|TRBJ1-2|.
CAWSVPVYFEGYGYTF
TGTGCCTGGAGTGTACCAGTTTACTTCGAGGGGTATGGCTACACCTTC
>TRBV21-1|.|TRBJ2-7|.
CASSSGLLATSSYEQYF
TGTGCCAGCAGCTCTGGACTCCTAGCGACCAGCTCCTACGAGCAGTACTTC
>TRBV2|.|TRBJ2-3|.
CASSGQLRGDTQYF
TGTGCCAGCAGTGGGCAGTTACGTGGAGATACGCAGTATTTT
>TRBV9|.|TRBJ2-3|TRBD2
CASSPGLAGAFSTDTQYF
TGTGCCAGCAGCCCGGGACTAGCGGGAGCATTTAGCACAGATACGCAGTATTTT
>TRBV10-2|.|TRBJ2-2|.
CASRDTGELFF
TGCGCCAGCAGGGACACCGGGGAGCTGTTTTTT
>TRBV10-3|.|TRBJ2-4|TRBD2
CAISEGLAGVGAKNIQYF
TGTGCCATCAGTGAGGGACTAGCGGGAGTTGGGGCCAAAAACATTCAGTACTTC
>TRBV21-1|.|TRBJ1-3|.
CASSKLPGNTIYF
TGTGCCAGCAGCAAACTTCCTGGAAACACCATATATTTT
>TRBV6-1|once|TRBJ2-7|TRBD2
CASPRRAGGSYEQYF
TGTGCCAGCCCCCGTCGAGCGGGAGGCTCCTACGAGCAGTACTTC
>TRBV18|.|TRBJ2-1|TRBD2
CASSPTRGRPSGASYNEQFF
TGTGCCAGCTCACCGACCCGGGGTAGGCCTAGCGGGGCCTCCTACAATGAGCAGTTCTTC
>TRBV19|.|TRBJ2-1|.
CASSIDLQGYYNEQFF
TGTGCCAGTAGTATAGATTTACAGGGATACTACAATGAGCAGTTCTTC
>TRBV5-4|.|TRBJ2-7|TRBD2
CASSFAHLAGGPGYEQYF
TGTGCCAGCAGCTTCGCCCATTTAGCGGGAGGGCCAGGATACGAGCAGTACTTC
>TRBV5-5|.|TRBJ1-1|.
CASRMAIKNTEAFF
TGTGCCAGCAGAATGGCTATCAAGAACACTGAAGCTTTCTTT
>TRBV6-5|.|TRBJ2-7|.
CASGETDYEQYF
TGTGCCAGCGGCGAGACGGACTACGAGCAGTACTTC
>TRBV9|.|TRBJ2-7|TRBD2
CASSVSLAGAYEQYF
TGTGCCAGCAGCGTTAGTCTAGCGGGCGCCTACGAGCAGTACTTC
>TRBV27|.|TRBJ2-1|TRBD2
CASSPGLASYNEQFF
TGTGCCAGCAGTCCAGGACTAGCGAGTTACAATGAGCAGTTCTTC
>TRBV6-5|once|TRBJ2-7|.
CASSYSRPPNSYEQYF
TGTGCCAGCAGTTACTCCCGGCCTCCTAATTCCTACGAGCAGTACTTC
>TRBV11-2|once|TRBJ1-1|.
CASRMGGLGTEAFF
TGTGCCAGCAGAATGGGAGGGCTAGGAACTGAAGCTTTCTTT
>TRBV27|.|TRBJ2-3|.
CASSLGGDDTQYF
TGTGCCAGCAGCCTGGGTGGGGACGATACGCAGTATTTT
>TRBV5-6|.|TRBJ1-2|.
CASSLRPLDYGYTF
TGTGCCAGCAGCTTGAGACCGTTAGACTATGGCTACACCTTC
>TRBV29-1|.|TRBJ2-1|TRBD2
CSVEVRAGGPRNEQFF
TGCAGCGTTGAAGTTAGGGCGGGAGGGCCGAGGAATGAGCAGTTCTTC
>TRBV5-6|.|TRBJ2-2|TRBD1
CASSLLGQGFTGELFF
TGTGCCAGCAGCTTGTTGGGACAGGGGTTCACCGGGGAGCTGTTTTTT
>TRBV27|.|TRBJ2-1|.
CASSFAAYNEQFF
TGTGCCAGCAGTTTCGCGGCCTACAATGAGCAGTTCTTC
>TRBV7-6|.|TRBJ2-7|.
CASSPGTINYEQYF
TGTGCCAGCAGCCCCGGGACAATTAACTACGAGCAGTACTTC
>TRBV2|once|TRBJ2-3|TRBD2
CASRERGGTDTQYF
TGTGCCAGCAGGGAGCGGGGGGGCACAGATACGCAGTATTTT